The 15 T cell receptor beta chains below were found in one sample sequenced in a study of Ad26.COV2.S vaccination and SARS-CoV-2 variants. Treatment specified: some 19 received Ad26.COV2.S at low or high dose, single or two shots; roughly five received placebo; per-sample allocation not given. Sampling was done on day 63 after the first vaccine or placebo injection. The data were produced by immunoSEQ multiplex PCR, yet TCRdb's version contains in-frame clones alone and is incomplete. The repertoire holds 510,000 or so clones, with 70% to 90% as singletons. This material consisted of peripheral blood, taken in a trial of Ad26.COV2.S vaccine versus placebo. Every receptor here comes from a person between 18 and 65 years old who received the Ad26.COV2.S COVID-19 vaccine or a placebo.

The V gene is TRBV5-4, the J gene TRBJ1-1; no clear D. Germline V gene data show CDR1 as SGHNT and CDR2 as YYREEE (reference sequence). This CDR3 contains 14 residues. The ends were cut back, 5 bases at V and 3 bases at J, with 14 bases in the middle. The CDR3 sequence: CASRPQAADTEAFF. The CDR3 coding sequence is TGTGCCAGCAGGCCTCAGGCGGCGGACACTGAAGCTTTCTTT.

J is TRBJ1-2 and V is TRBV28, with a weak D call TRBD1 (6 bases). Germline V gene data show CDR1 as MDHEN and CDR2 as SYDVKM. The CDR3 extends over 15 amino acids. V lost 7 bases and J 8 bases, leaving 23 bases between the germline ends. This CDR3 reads CASTPGDTGKGGYTF. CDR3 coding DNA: TGTGCCAGCACCCCCGGGGACACCGGTAAGGGGGGCTACACCTTC.

The chain's CDR3 is CASSFPDGVVYF. CDR3 coding DNA: TGTGCCAGCAGTTTTCCCGACGGCGTAGTGTACTTC. The chain carries TRBV6-2 or TRBV6-3 and TRBJ2-7, with D uncertain. CDR1 is MNHEY and CDR2 is SVGEGT in the germline V gene. CDR3 length equals 12 residues. Trimming took off 4 bases at V and 12 bases at J, with 16 bases between the two ends.

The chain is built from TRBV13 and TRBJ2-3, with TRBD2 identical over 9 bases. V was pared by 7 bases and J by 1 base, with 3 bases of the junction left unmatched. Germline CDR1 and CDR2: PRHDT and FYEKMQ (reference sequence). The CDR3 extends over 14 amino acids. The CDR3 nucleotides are TGTGCCAGCACCGCGGGAGGGGGCACAGATACGCAGTATTTT. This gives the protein CASTAGGGTDTQYF.

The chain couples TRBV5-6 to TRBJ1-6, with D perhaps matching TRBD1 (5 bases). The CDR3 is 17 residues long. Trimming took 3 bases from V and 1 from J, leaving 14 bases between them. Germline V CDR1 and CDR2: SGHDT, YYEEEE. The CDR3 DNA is TGTGCCAGCAGCTCTGCAATCGGGGGGTCCTATAATTCACCCCTCCACTTT. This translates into CASSSAIGGSYNSPLHF.

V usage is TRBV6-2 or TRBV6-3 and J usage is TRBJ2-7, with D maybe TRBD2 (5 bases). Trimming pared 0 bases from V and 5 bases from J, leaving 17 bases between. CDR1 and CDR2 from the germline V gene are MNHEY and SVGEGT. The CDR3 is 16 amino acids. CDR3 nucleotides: TGTGCCAGCAGTTACTCCTCGGCGACTACCAAAGACGAGCAGTACTTC. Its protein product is CASSYSSATTKDEQYF.

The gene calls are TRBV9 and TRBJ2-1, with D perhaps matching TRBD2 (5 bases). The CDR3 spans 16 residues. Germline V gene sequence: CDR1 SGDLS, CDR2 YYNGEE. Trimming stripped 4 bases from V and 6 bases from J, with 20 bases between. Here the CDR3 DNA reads TGTGCCAGCAGCCCCTCTTCTAGCCCCGCCGCCAATGAGCAGTTCTTC. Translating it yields CASSPSSSPAANEQFF. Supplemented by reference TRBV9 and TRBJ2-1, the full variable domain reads DSGVTQTPKHLITATGQRVTLRCSPRSGDLSVYWYQQSLDQGLQFLIQYYNGEERAKGNILERFSAQQFPDLHSELNLSSLELGDSALYFCASSPSSSPAANEQFFGPGTRLTVL.

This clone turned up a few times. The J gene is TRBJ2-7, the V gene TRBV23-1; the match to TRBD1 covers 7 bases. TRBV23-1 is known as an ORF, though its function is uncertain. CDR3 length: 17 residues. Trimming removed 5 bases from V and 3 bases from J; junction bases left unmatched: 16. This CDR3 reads CASSRVWGTAENYEQYF. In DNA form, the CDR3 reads TGCGCCAGCAGTAGAGTATGGGGGACAGCTGAGAACTACGAGCAGTACTTC.

This CDR3 reads CASSLEGIAGGTDTQYF. The CDR3 DNA reads TGTGCCAGCAGCTTAGAGGGGATAGCGGGAGGCACAGATACGCAGTATTTT. The chain links TRBV7-2 to TRBJ2-3; 9 bases agree with TRBD2. The CDR3 loop spans 17 amino acids. V shed 1 base, J shed 1 base, and the junction held 6 bases outside the gene matches. Germline V gene lookup returns CDR1 SGHTA and CDR2 FQGNSA.

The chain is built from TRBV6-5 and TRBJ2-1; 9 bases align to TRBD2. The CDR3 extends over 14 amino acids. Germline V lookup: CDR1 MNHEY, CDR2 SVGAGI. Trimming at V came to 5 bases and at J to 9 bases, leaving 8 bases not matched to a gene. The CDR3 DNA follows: TGTGCCAGCAGTCAGGGACTAGCAGTGGGTGAGCAGTTCTTC. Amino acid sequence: CASSQGLAVGEQFF.

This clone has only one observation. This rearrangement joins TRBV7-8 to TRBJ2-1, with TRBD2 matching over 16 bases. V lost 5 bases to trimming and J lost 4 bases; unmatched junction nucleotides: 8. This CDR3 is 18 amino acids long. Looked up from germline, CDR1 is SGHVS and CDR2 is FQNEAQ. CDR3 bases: TGTGCCAGCAGCGCCGTGGGACTAGCGGGAGGGCTGTACAATGAGCAGTTCTTC. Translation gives CASSAVGLAGGLYNEQFF.

The CDR3 bases are TGTGCCAGCAGCTTAGCCGGGAGTGAGGACATTCAGTACTTC. Translating gives CASSLAGSEDIQYF. The chain employs TRBV7-3 and TRBJ2-4; D is possibly TRBD2 (6 bases). This CDR3 contains 14 residues. Trimming took off 2 bases at V and 8 bases at J, with 13 bases between the two ends. The germline V gene has CDR1 SGHTA and CDR2 FQGTGA.

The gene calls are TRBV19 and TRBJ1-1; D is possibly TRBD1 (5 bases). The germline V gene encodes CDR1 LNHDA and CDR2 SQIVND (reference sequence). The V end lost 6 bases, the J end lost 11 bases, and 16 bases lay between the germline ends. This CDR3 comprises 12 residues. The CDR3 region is CASRGDRRVAFF. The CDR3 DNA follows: TGTGCCAGTAGAGGGGACCGGCGGGTGGCTTTCTTT.

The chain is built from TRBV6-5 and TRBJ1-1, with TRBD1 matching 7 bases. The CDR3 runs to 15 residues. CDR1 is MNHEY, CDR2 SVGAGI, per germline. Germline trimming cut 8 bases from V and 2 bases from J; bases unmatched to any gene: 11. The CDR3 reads CASARDSLRNTEAFF. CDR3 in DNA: TGTGCCAGCGCTCGGGACAGCCTACGAAACACTGAAGCTTTCTTT.

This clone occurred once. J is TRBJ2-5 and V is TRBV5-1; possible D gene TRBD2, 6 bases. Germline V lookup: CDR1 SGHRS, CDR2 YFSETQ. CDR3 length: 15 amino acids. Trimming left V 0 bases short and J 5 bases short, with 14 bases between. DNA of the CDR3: TGCGCCAGCAGCTTGGTTGCCCTTCGGGGGGAGACCCAGTACTTC. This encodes CASSLVALRGETQYF.